This T cell receptor beta chain was sequenced during a study of CD8 T cells in ankylosing spondylitis. This clonotype was observed at least ten times. Its target is not known. It was by quantitative 5'-RACE with molecular barcodes that TCR beta libraries were made. TCRdb re-analysed the 5' RACE reads in MiXCR, keeping a single row per CDR3 protein. Of roughly 7,000 distinct CDR3 sequences in the sample, about 3% were seen once. Study-level points and caveats: There was reportedly significant enrichment of clones that were disease-linked in matched ankylosing spondylitis synovial fluid.

The clonotype originates from a female donor with ankylosing spondylitis or in good health (not recorded which). Sequences were obtained from blood, either unsorted or a sorted T cell fraction (not recorded which).

The CDR3 DNA reads TGTGCCAGCAGCGTAAACAGGGGGGGATTCTATGGCTACACCTTC. Translated: CASSVNRGGFYGYTF. The chain combines TRBV9 with TRBJ1-2, with 8 bases lining up with TRBD1. V dropped 1 base and J dropped 4; count of bases not matched to a gene: 6. This CDR3 contains 15 residues. Germline CDR1 is SGDLS and CDR2 is YYNGEE.